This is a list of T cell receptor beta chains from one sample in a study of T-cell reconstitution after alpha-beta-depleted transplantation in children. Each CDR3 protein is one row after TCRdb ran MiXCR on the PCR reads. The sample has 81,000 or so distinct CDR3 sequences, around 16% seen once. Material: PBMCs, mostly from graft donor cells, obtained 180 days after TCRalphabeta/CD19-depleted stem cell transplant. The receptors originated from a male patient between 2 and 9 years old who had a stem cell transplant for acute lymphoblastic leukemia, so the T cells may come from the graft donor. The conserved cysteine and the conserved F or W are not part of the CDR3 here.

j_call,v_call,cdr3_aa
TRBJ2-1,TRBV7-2,ASSLAGTSGFPGQF
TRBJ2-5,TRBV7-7,ASSPFGRGQETQY
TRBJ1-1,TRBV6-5,ASSYLGVGTEAF
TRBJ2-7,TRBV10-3,AISERGTGGDNEQY
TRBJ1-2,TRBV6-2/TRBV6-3,ASSYAGDGGGDFYGYT
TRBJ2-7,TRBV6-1,ASEKTVYEQY
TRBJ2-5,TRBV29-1,SVEEGVPPETQY
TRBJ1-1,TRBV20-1,SADRVGAEAF
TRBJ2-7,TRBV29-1,SVDGAGETYEQY
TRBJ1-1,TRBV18,ASSLTGGGDNTEAF
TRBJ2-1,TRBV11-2,ASSLSPLAGGQSSYNEQF
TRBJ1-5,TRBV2,ASRGGWSNQPQH
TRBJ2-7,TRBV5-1,ASSSFGGRFYEQY
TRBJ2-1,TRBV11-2,ASSLILANNEQF
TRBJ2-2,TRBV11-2,ASSSLRGGGELF
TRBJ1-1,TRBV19,ASSAHILLRGRFGTEAF
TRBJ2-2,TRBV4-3,ASSQGAVTRVTGELF
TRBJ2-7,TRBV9,ASSVGTGSEQY
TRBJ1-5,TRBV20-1,SAQNRGFNQPQH
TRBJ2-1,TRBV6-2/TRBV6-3,ASRATGGSYNEQF
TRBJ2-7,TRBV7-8,ASSLRRNEQY
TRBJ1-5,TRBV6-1,ASTPGTGTIVSNQPQH
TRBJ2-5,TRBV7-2,ASSDYGQGAIETQY
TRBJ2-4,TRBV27,ASSLSSRLATKNIQY
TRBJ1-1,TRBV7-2,ASSRSRGVNTEAF
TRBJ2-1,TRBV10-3,AISDRGASYNEQF
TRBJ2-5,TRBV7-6,ASSQVMGTQY
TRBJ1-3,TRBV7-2,ASSVGTDSGNTIY
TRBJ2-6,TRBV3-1,ASSQSPMAGANVLT
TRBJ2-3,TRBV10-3,ASGDRAPDTQY
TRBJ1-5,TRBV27,ASTPGPSPNQPQH
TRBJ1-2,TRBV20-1,SASQGRANYGYT
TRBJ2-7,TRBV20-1,SASWPSTYEQY
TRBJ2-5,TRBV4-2,ASSQGQGREETQY
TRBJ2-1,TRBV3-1,ASSRQGGQF
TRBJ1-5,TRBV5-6,ASSSRTGLSNQPQH
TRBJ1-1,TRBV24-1,ATRRGDEAF
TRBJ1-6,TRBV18,ASSPPILSNSPLH
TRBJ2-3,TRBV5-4,ASSFTGGETDTQY
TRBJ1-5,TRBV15,ATSSAGSGPPQH
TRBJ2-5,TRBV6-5,ASSYEGGGETQY
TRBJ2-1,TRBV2,ASSLLAGQRDEQF
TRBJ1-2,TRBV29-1,SVGTENYGYT
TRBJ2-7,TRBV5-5,ASSLGYSYEQY
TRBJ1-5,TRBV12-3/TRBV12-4,ASGVQTNQPQH
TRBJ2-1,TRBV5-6,ASSYYNEQF
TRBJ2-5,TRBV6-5,ASSYQTGSETQY
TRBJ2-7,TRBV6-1,ASRPGQGSYEQY
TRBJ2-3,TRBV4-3,ASSQGPQGAEDTQY
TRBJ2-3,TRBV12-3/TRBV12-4,ASSFSRRGVLNTQY
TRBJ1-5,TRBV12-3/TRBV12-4,ASSLGSWANQPQH
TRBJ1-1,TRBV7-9,ASSPPGTEAF
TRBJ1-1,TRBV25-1,ASSVLGYTEAF